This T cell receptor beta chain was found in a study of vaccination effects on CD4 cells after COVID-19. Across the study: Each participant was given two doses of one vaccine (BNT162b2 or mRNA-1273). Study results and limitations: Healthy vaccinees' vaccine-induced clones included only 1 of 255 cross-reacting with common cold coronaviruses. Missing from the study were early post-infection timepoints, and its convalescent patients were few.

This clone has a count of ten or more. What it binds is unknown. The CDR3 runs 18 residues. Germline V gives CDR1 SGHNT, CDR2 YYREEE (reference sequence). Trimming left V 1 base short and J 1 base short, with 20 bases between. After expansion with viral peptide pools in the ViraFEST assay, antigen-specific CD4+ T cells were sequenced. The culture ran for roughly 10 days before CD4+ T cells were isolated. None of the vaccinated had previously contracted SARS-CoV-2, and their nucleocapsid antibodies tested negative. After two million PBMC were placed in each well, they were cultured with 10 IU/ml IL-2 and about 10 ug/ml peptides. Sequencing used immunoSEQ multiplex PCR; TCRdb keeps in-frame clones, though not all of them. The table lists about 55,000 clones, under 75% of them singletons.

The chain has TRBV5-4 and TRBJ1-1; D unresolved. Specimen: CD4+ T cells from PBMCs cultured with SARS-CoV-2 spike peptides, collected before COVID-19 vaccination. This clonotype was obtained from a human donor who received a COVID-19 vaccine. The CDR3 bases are TGTGCCAGCAGCTTGAGTATCCGGACTTACAAGGGGAACACTGAAGCTTTCTTT. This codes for CASSLSIRTYKGNTEAFF.